The sequence of this TCR beta chain was determined in a study of Graves' ophthalmopathy and Graves' hyperthyroidism (dated by TCRdb to 2017 to 2018). With respect to the entire study: Peripheral blood was collected at initial diagnosis, before any treatment. To tell Graves' ophthalmopathy apart from Graves' hyperthyroidism, and to predict which patients would progress to ophthalmopathy, the study relied on TCR beta repertoire signatures. In total, 120 to 150 blood samples were TCR-sequenced: 43 ophthalmopathy, under 85 hyperthyroidism and roughly 17 hyperthyroidism-to-ophthalmopathy patients. To explore V-J signatures that separate ophthalmopathy from hyperthyroidism, a discovery set of approximately 100 patients was enrolled, consisting of approximately 45 with ophthalmopathy and approximately 60 with stable hyperthyroidism. An independent validation cohort was composed of 18 to 20 hyperthyroidism patients and roughly 16 patients who later progressed from hyperthyroidism to ophthalmopathy. In more than five hyperthyroidism patients, the T-cell repertoires found in thyroid tissue were compared with those found in blood. Once sampling was done, hyperthyroidism patients were given methimazole at a starting dose of 30 mg daily, while ophthalmopathy patients were given high-dose intravenous methylprednisolone. The 100 or so discovery patients were randomly split 7:3 into training and test sets. Broad study findings and their caveats: In validation, the model predicted ophthalmopathy progression with 55% to 71% sensitivity and roughly 78% specificity; 12 predicted patients were CT-confirmed with GO in a median of 6.5 months. Sample size was not statistically predetermined, and group allocation was not concealed from the investigators. In cross-validation, the 13-signature model distinguished ophthalmopathy from stable hyperthyroidism with about 89% sensitivity and about 81% specificity, while in the test set the corresponding values were about 80% and 75%. Among expanded thyroid clonotypes with frequency above 0.001, most also showed up in blood, which suggests that blood repertoires may reflect the thyroid immune response.

Including the terminal cysteine and phenylalanine, the CDR3 comprises 12 residues. The DNA shown is the 36-base CDR3, in frame from base 1. V is shortened by 0 bases, J by 3 bases, and the region joining them spans 6 bases. Sequences DFQATT (CDR1) and SNEGSKA (CDR2) are obtained from the germline V gene (reference sequence). Comments on this clonotype: Its binding antigen is unknown. Base quality data are lacking; no much larger clone is found one base away.

For repertoire sequencing, TCR beta CDR3 regions were amplified from RNA transcripts. A first-round RT-PCR used HTBI primers with the Qiagen OneStep RT-PCR kit, followed by a second-round multiplex PCR, size selection and purification. Libraries were sequenced on an Illumina HiSeq2000 using paired-end 100 bp reads. The paper's processing steps were these. Reads were processed with SOAPnuke, discarding reads with adapters, uncalled bases, mean Phred below 15, or no exact constant-primer or identifier match. COPE v1.2.5 was used to merge the high-quality paired reads. Clonotypes were defined as unique nucleotide sequences and were aligned to IMGT TRB V, D and J references using MiTCR v1.1. Only V-J combinations with frequency above 0.0001 were analysed, covering 99% to 99.2% of repertoires. For each V-J combination, a TCR clonal expansion and chaos score was defined as F50 clonal expansion divided by the chaos observed in the TCRdist matrix. Welch's t-statistics and random forest were used to reduce features to about a dozen V-J combinations, which were fed into a naive Bayes classifier. The Morisita-Horn index was used to measure how similar the thyroid and blood repertoires were. Through fastp at Q25 and MiXCR, TCRdb rebuilt clones from the public reads, retaining in-frame beta chains. Rows are combined by CDR3 protein, so each entry shows the most common genes and DNA. These V and J calls rely on TCRdb rather than the paper's analysis. This sample gives roughly 400,000 distinct CDR3 sequences in total; 15% to 20% of them show up just once. 1.6% of the sample lies in the top ten.

Patients with ophthalmopathy had moderately to severely active disease, with a Clinical Activity Score of 3 or more, a NOSPECS grade of 4 or more, and a disease duration of less than 3 months. Patients with other autoimmune diseases, uncontrolled infections, pregnancy or lactation were excluded. Clinical symptoms, serum thyroxine, TRAb, thyroid ultrasound and orbital computed tomography formed the basis of the diagnosis. Ficoll-Paque density gradient centrifugation was used to isolate PBMCs from 10 ml of fresh peripheral blood. Total RNA was extracted with Trizol reagent and quality-checked on an Agilent 2100 Bioanalyzer.

The rearrangement combines TRBV20-1 with TRBJ2-7, with no confidently assigned D gene. The source is a woman aged 18-29 years with Graves' ophthalmopathy. Donor details come from another sample of the same person, matched by shared clones. Material for sequencing was peripheral blood. The CDR3 in this case is CSARDQIYEQYF. The DNA sequence is given as TGCAGTGCTAGAGATCAGATCTACGAGCAGTACTTC.